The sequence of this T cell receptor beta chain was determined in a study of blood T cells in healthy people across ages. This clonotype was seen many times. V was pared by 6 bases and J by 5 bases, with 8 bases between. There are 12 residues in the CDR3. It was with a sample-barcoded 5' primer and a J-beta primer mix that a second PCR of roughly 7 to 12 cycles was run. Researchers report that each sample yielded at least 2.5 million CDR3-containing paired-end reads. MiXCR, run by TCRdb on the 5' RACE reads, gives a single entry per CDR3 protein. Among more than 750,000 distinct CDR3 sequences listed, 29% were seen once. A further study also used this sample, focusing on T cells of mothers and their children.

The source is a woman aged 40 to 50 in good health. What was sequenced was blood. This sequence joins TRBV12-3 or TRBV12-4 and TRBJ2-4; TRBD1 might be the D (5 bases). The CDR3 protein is CASSPRENIQYF. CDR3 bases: TGTGCCAGCAGCCCCAGGGAAAACATTCAGTACTTC.